The sequence of this TCR beta chain was determined in a study of blood T cells in healthy people across ages. To note about this clonotype: Its antigen remains unknown.

Combining a sample-barcoded 5' primer with a J-beta primer mix, a second PCR ran for 7 to 11 cycles. Template switching added a 12-random-nucleotide identifier to every cDNA molecule. MiXCR was run by TCRdb on the 5' RACE reads, yielding one entry per CDR3 protein. The sample has about 970,000 distinct CDR3 sequences; 51% are singletons. Germline CDR1 reads MDHEN; CDR2 reads SYDVKM. The CDR3 has 15 residues. Trimming stripped 4 bases from V and 1 base from J, with 13 bases between. Total RNA extraction produced at least 5.5 micrograms (per sample) for the study. Findings and caveats of the study: Donor CMV status was unknown, possibly confounding expanded clonotype changes. Older age went with lower TCR beta diversity per million T cells, in a roughly linear way.

The J gene is TRBJ2-5, the V gene TRBV28; perhaps D is TRBD1 or TRBD2 (5 bases each). Sequencing was carried out using blood. The sequence was obtained from a woman aged 60-70 years in good health. The CDR3 DNA reads TGTGCCAGCAGTTCGCTCCGGGGCTTCCAAGAGACCCAGTACTTC. The encoded protein is CASSSLRGFQETQYF.